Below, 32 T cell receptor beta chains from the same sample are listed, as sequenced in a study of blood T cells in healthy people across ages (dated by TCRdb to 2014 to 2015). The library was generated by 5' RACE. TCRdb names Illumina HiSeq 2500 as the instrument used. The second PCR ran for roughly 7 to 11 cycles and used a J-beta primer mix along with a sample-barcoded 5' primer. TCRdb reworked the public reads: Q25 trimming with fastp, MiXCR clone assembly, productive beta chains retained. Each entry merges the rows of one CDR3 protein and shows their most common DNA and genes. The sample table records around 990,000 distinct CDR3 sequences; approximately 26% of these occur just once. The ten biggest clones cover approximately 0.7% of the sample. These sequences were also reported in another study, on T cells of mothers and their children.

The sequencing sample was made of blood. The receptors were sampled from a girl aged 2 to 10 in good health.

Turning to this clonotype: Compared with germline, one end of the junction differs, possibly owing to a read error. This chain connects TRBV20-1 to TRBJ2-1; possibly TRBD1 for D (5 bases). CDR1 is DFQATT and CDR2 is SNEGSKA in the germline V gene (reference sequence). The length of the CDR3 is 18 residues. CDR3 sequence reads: CSARLVGRAALNYNEQFF. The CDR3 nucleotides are TGCAGCGCTAGATTAGTGGGCAGGGCCGCGTTGAACTACAATGAGCAGTTCTTC.

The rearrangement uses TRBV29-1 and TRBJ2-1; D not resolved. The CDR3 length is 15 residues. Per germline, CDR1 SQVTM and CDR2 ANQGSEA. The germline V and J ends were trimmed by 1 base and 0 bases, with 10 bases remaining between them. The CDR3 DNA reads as TGCAGCGTTGAAGCCGTACAGATCTCCTACAATGAGCAGTTCTTC. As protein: CSVEAVQISYNEQFF.

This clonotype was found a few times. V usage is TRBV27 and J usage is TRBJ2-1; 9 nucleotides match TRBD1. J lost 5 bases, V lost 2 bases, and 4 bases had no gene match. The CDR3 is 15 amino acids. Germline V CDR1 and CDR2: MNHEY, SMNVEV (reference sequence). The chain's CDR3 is CASSLRDRANNEQFF. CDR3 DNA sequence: TGTGCCAGCAGTTTACGGGACAGGGCTAACAATGAGCAGTTCTTC.

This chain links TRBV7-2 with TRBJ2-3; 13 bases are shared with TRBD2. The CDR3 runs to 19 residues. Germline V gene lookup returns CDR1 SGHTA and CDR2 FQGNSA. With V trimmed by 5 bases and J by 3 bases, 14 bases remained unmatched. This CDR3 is CASSLRGTSGVGGTDTQYF. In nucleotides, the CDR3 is TGTGCCAGCAGCCTCAGAGGGACTAGCGGGGTCGGGGGGACAGATACGCAGTATTTT.

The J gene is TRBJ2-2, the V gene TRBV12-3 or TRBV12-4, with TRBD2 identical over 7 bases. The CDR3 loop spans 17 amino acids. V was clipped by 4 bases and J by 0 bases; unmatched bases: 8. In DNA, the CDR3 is TGTGCCAGCAGTTCCCTGGGGGGGGACCCGAACACCGGGGAGCTGTTTTTT. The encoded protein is CASSSLGGDPNTGELFF.

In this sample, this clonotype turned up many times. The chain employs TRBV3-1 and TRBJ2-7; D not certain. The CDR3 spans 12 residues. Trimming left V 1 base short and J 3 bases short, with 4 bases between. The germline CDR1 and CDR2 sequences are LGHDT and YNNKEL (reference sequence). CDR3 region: CASSQGRYEQYF. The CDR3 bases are TGTGCCAGCAGCCAAGGTCGCTACGAGCAGTACTTC.

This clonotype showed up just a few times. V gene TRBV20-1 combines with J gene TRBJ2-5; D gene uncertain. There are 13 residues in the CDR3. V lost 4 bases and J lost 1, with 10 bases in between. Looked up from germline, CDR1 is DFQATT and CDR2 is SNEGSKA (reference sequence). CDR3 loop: CSAMPPGQETQYF. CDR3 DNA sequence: TGCAGTGCTATGCCGCCCGGCCAAGAGACCCAGTACTTC.

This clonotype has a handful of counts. CDR3 sequence (DNA): TGTGCCACCGGATCAGGAGTAGAGACCCAGTACTTC. This sequence encodes CATGSGVETQYF. This chain connects TRBV7-2 to TRBJ2-5; D is uncertain. This CDR3 has 12 amino acids. The germline V gene has CDR1 SGHTA and CDR2 FQGNSA. V was pared by 10 bases and J by 4 bases, with 13 bases between.

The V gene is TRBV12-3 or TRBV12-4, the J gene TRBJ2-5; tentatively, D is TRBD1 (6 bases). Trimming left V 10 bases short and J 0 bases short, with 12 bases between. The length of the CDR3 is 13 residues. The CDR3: CATTPGDQETQYF. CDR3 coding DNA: TGTGCCACCACCCCAGGGGACCAAGAGACCCAGTACTTC.

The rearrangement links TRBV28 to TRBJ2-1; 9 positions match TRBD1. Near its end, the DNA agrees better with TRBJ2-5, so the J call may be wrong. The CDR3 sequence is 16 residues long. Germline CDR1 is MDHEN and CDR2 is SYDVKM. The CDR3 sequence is CASTPRKRTGEETQYF. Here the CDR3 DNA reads TGTGCCAGCACCCCACGGAAGCGGACAGGGGAAGAGACCCAGTACTTC.

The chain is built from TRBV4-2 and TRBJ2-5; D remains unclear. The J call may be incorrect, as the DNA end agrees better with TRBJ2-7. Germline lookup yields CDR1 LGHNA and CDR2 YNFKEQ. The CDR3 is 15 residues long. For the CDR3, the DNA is TGTGCCAGCAGCCCACAGACATTCAGCTCCTACGAGCAGTACTTC. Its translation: CASSPQTFSSYEQYF.

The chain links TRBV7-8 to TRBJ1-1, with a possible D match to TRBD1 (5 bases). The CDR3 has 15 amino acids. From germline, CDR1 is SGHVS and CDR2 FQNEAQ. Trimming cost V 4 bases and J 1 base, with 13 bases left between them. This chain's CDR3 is CASSWGDLGNTEAFF. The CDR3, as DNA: TGTGCCAGCAGCTGGGGCGACTTAGGGAACACTGAAGCTTTCTTT.

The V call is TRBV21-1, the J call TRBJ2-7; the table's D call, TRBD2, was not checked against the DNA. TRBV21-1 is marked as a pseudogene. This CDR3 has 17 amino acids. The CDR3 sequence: CASSKGLAGGKSYEQYF. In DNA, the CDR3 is TGTGCCAGCAGCAAAGGACTAGCGGGAGGCAAATCCTACGAGCAGTACTTC.

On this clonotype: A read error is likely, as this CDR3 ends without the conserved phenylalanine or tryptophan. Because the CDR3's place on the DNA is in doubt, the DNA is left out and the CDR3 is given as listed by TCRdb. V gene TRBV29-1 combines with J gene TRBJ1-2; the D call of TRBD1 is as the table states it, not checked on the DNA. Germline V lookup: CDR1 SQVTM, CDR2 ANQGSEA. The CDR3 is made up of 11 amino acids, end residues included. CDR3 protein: CSVPADSNITL.

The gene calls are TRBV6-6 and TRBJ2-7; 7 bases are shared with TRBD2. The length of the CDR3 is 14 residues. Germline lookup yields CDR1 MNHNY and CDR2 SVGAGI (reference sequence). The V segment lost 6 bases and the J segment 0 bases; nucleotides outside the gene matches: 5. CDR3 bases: TGTGCCAGCAGGCCCGGGAGGAGCTCCTACGAGCAGTACTTC. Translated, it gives CASRPGRSSYEQYF.

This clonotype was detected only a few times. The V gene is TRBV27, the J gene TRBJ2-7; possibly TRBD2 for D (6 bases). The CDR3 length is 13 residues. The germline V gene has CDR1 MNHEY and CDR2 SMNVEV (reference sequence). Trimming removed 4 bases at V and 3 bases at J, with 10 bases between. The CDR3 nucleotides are TGTGCCAGCAGTTCGGCGGGGAGCTACGAGCAGTACTTC. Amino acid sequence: CASSSAGSYEQYF.

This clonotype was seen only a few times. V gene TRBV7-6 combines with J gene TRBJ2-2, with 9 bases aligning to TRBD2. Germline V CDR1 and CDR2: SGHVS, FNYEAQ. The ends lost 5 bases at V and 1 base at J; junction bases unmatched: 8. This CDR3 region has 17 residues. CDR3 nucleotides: TGTGCCAGCAGCCGAACCGGGACTAGCCTGAACACCGGGGAGCTGTTTTTT. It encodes CASSRTGTSLNTGELFF.

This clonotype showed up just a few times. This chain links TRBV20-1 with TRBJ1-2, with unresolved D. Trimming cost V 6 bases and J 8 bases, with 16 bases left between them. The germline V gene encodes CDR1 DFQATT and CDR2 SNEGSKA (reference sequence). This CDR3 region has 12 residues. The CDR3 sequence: CSAISPGGGYTF. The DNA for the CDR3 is TGCAGTGCCATTAGCCCCGGCGGGGGCTACACCTTC.

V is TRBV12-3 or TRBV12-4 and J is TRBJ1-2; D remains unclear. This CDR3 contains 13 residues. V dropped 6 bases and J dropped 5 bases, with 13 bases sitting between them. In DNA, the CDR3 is TGTGCCAGCAGCTACGGAGCGACTTATGGCTACACCTTC. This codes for CASSYGATYGYTF.

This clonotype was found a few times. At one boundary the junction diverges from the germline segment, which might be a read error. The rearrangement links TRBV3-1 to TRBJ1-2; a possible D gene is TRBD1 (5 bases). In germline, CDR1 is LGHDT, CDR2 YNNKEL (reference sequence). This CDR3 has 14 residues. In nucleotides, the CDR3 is TGTGCCAGCAGCCAAGAAGGGACCAACTATGGCTGCACCTTC. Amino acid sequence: CASSQEGTNYGCTF.

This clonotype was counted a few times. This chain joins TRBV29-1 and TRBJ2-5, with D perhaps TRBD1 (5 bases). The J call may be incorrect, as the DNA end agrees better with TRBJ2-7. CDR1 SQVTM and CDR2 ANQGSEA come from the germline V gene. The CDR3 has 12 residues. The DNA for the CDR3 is TGCAGCGTTGGGACATTGTCCTACGAGCAGTACTTC. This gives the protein CSVGTLSYEQYF.

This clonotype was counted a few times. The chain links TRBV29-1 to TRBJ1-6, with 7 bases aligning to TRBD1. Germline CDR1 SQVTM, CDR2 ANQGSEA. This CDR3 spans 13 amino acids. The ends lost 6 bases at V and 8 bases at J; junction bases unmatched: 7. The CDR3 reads CSVRDRSDSPLHF. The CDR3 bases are TGCAGCGTCCGGGACAGATCTGATTCACCCCTCCACTTT.

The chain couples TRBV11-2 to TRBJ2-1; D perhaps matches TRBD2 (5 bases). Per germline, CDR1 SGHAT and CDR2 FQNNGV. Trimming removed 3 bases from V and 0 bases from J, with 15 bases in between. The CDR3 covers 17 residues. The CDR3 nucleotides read TGTGCCAGCAGCTTTGTCTCCCTCGGGGACTCCTACAATGAGCAGTTCTTC. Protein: CASSFVSLGDSYNEQFF.

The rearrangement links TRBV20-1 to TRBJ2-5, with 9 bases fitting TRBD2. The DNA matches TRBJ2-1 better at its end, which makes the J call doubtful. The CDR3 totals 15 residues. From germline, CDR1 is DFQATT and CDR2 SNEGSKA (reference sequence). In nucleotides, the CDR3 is TGCAGTGCTGAGAATCTAGCGGGGAAGAACAATGAGCAGTTCTTC. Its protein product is CSAENLAGKNNEQFF.

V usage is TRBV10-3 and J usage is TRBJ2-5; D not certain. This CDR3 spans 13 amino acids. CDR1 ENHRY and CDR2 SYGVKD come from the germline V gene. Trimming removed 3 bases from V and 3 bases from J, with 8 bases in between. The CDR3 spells CAISDLREETQYF. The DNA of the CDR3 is TGTGCCATCAGTGACCTCAGAGAAGAGACCCAGTACTTC.

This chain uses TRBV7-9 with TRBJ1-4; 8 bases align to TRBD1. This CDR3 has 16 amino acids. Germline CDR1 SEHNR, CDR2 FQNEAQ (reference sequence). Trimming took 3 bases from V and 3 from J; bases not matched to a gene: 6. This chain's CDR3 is CASSLTGVGPNEKLFF. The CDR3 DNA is TGTGCCAGCAGCTTGACAGGGGTGGGACCTAATGAAAAACTGTTTTTT.

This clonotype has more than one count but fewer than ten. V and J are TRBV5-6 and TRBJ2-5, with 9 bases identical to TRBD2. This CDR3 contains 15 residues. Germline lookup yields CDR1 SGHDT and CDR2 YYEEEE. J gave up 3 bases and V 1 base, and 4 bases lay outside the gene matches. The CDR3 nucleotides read TGTGCCAGCAGCTTGTCGACTAGCGGTAAAGAGACCCAGTACTTC. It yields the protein CASSLSTSGKETQYF.

Here the CDR3 DNA reads TGCGCCAGCAGCCAAGAGGTGACAGGGCGGCAGCCCCAGCATTTT. This translates into CASSQEVTGRQPQHF. This chain uses TRBV4-3 with TRBJ1-5, with 7 bases matching TRBD1. Per germline, CDR1 LGHNA and CDR2 YSLEER. Unmatched junction bases numbered 6, after V lost 0 bases and J lost 7 bases. The CDR3 extends over 15 amino acids.

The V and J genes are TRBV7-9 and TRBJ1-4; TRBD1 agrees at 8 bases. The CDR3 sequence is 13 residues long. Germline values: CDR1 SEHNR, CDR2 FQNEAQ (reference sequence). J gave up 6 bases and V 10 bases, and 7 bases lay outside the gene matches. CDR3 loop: CAIQQGDYEKLFF. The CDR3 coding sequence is TGTGCCATACAACAGGGGGACTATGAAAAACTGTTTTTT.

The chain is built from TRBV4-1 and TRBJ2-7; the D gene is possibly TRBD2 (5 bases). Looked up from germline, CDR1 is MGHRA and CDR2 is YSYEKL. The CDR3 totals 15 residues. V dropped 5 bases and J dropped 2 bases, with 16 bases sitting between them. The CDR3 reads CASSEGSGLTYEQYF. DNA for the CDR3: TGCGCCAGCAGCGAAGGGAGCGGCTTAACCTACGAGCAGTACTTC.

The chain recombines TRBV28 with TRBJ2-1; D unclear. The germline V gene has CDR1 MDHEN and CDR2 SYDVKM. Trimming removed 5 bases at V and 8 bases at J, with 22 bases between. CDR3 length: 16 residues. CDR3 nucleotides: TGTGCCAGCAGTACACGACTGGGCGGTGACGTCGATGAGCAGTTCTTC. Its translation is CASSTRLGGDVDEQFF.

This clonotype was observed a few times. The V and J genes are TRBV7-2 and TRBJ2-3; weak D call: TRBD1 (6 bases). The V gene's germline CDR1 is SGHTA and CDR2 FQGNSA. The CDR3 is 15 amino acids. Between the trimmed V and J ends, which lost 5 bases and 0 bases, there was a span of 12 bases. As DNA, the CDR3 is TGTGCCAGCAGCCCCTTGGGGGCGAGCACAGATACGCAGTATTTT. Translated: CASSPLGASTDTQYF.